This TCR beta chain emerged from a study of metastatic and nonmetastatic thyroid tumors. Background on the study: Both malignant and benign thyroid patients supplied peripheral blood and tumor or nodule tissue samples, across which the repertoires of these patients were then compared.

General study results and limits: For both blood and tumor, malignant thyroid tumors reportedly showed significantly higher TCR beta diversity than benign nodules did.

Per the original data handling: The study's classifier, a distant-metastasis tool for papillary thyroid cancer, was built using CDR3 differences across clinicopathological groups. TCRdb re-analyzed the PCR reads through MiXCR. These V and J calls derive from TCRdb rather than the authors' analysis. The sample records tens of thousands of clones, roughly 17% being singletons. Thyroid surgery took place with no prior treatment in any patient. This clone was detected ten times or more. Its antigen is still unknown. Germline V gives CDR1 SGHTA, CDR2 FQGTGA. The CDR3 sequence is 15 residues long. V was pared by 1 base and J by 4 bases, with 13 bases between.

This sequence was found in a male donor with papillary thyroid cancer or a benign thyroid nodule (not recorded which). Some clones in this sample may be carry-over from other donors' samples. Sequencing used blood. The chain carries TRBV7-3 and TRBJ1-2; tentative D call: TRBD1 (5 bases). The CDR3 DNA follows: TGTGCCAGCAGCTTAATGGCAGGGCAGTCCTATGGCTACACCTTC. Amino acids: CASSLMAGQSYGYTF.